The 30 T cell receptor beta chains in this list originate from one sample, sequenced in a study of human T cells and chemical hapten exposure. The time point denotes: patch test 1, 2 weeks after DPC sensitization. Treatment here: therapeutic diphenylcyclopropenone sensitization with weekly scalp DPC. TCRdb independently ran MiXCR on the RACE reads; one entry per CDR3 protein. This sample yields approximately 350,000 distinct CDR3 sequences, of which under 9% are seen a single time; 7.5% to 9% belongs to the top ten. This sample comprised whole blood, obtained in connection with sensitization to the hapten diphenylcyclopropenone (DPC). The receptors were sampled from a woman under 30 with alopecia areata. Some clones in this sample may be carry-over from other donors' samples.

In DNA form, the CDR3 reads TGTGCCAGCAGCCAAGTCCTGCGGAGAAGCACAGATACGCAGTATTTT. Its protein product is CASSQVLRRSTDTQYF. This chain joins TRBV3-1 and TRBJ2-3; no clear D gene. The CDR3 contains 16 residues. The germline gives CDR1 LGHDT, CDR2 YNNKEL (reference sequence). Trimming took off 1 base at V and 0 bases at J, with 11 bases between the two ends.

The rearrangement uses TRBV21-1 and TRBJ1-2. TRBV21-1 is noted as a pseudogene. The length of the CDR3 is 13 residues. The CDR3 region is CASSKEGRRGYTF. For the CDR3, the DNA is TGTGCCAGCAGCAAAGAAGGCAGAAGAGGCTACACCTTC.

Only a few counts were recorded for this clonotype. The rearrangement links TRBV12-3 or TRBV12-4 to TRBJ2-2, with TRBD2 as a possible D gene (5 bases). V was cut by 6 bases and J by 1 base, with 15 bases left in between. This CDR3 has 16 amino acids. The CDR3 loop is CASSKSGTLNTGELFF. CDR3 sequence (DNA): TGTGCCAGCAGCAAATCGGGAACTTTGAACACCGGGGAGCTGTTTTTT.

This sequence joins TRBV20-1 and TRBJ2-7; maybe TRBD2 (5 bases). The CDR3 has 11 residues. CDR1 is DFQATT, CDR2 SNEGSKA, per germline (reference sequence). V lost 8 bases and J 5 bases, leaving 13 bases between the germline ends. As DNA, the CDR3 is TGCAGTCCTCGGGCGGGCGACGAGCAGTACTTC. This encodes CSPRAGDEQYF.

The J gene is TRBJ2-3, the V gene TRBV5-6, with D hard to call. V was trimmed by 4 bases and J by 0 bases, leaving 12 bases between them. This CDR3 is built from 15 residues. Germline assignment: CDR1 SGHDT and CDR2 YYEEEE. DNA for the CDR3: TGTGCCAGCAGCGTGCCTGGGATCAGCACAGATACGCAGTATTTT. Residues: CASSVPGISTDTQYF.

This clonotype was seen ten or more times. The chain carries TRBV4-2 and TRBJ2-6; no clear D. This CDR3 contains 18 residues. The V gene's germline CDR1 is LGHNA and CDR2 YNFKEQ. The V end was cut by 1 base, the J end by 0 bases, with 13 bases between. DNA of the CDR3: TGTGCCAGCAGCCAAGCCCTGGCAGGTAACTCTGGGGCCAACGTCCTGACTTTC. Translated: CASSQALAGNSGANVLTF.

This clonotype was detected a few times. The gene calls are TRBV7-6 and TRBJ2-7, with D possibly TRBD1 on 5 matching bases. The germline V and J ends were trimmed by 1 base and 3 bases, with 13 bases remaining between them. This CDR3 has 15 residues. Germline V gene lookup returns CDR1 SGHVS and CDR2 FNYEAQ. The CDR3 nucleotides are TGTGCCAGCAGCTTAGGGGGCAGCGCTAACTACGAGCAGTACTTC. This encodes CASSLGGSANYEQYF.

This clonotype was detected a few times. The rearrangement joins TRBV6-1 to TRBJ2-7; D ambiguous. This CDR3 contains 14 residues. Germline V gives CDR1 MNHNS, CDR2 SASEGT. The V and J ends lost 10 bases and 2 bases respectively, with 18 bases between them. This chain's CDR3 is CAITKASVTYEQYF. The CDR3 DNA is TGTGCCATCACCAAAGCGTCGGTAACCTACGAGCAGTACTTC.

This clonotype was seen many times. CDR3 in amino acids: CASTSQARGEAFF. Written as DNA, the CDR3 is TGTGCCAGCACTTCACAGGCACGGGGTGAAGCTTTCTTT. The J gene is TRBJ1-1, the V gene TRBV25-1, with D possibly being TRBD1 (5 bases). Germline values: CDR1 MGHDK, CDR2 SYGVNS. CDR3 length: 13 residues. Trimming removed 7 bases from V and 7 bases from J, with 16 bases in between. The complete variable domain, with remaining parts taken from reference TRBV25-1 and TRBJ1-1, reads EADIYQTPRYLVIGTGKKITLECSQTMGHDKMYWYQQDPGMELHLIHYSYGVNSTEKGDLSSESTVSRIRTEHFPLTLESARPSHTSQYLCASTSQARGEAFFGQGTRLTVV.

This clonotype was seen more than once but under ten times. The chain is built from TRBV20-1 and TRBJ1-3, with D unresolved. The CDR3 spans 13 residues. Deletions cut 3 bases from V and 0 bases from J, with 6 bases between. Germline V gene lookup returns CDR1 DFQATT and CDR2 SNEGSKA (reference sequence). The CDR3 coding sequence is TGCAGTGCTAGCAGGAACTCTGGAAACACCATATATTTT. It encodes CSASRNSGNTIYF.

This clonotype has more than one count but fewer than ten. The gene calls are TRBV7-2 and TRBJ1-2; 8 bases are shared with TRBD1. Germline lookup yields CDR1 SGHTA and CDR2 FQGNSA. The ends lost 6 bases at V and 5 bases at J; junction bases unmatched: 8. This CDR3 is built from 14 residues. Here the CDR3 reads CASRSPGQEYGYTF. In DNA, the CDR3 is TGTGCCAGCAGATCCCCGGGACAGGAGTATGGCTACACCTTC.

In this sample, this clonotype turned up many times. The rearrangement joins TRBV7-2 to TRBJ2-1; D unclear. Germline V gene lookup returns CDR1 SGHTA and CDR2 FQGNSA. The CDR3 length is 16 residues. Trimming left V 2 bases short and J 0 bases short, with 11 bases between. The CDR3 nucleotides are TGTGCCAGCAGCTTATTTGCAGCAAGCTCCTACAATGAGCAGTTCTTC. Translating gives CASSLFAASSYNEQFF. The full variable domain, with the rest looked up from reference TRBV7-2 and TRBJ2-1, is GAGVSQSPSNKVTEKGKDVELRCDPISGHTALYWYRQSLGQGLEFLIYFQGNSAPDKSGLPSDRFSAERTGGSVSTLTIQRTQQEDSAVYLCASSLFAASSYNEQFFGPGTRLTVL.

This clonotype was recorded a few times. Here the CDR3 DNA reads TGTGCCAGCAGTTCCACCACAGGGGGATCCGGTCAGCCCCAGCATTTT. Its translation is CASSSTTGGSGQPQHF. V usage is TRBV27 and J usage is TRBJ1-5, with TRBD1 identical over 8 bases. CDR3 size: 16 residues. Trimming at V came to 4 bases and at J to 6 bases, leaving 11 bases not matched to a gene. Per the germline V gene, CDR1 is MNHEY and CDR2 is SMNVEV (reference sequence).

Only a few counts were recorded for this clonotype. J is TRBJ2-2 and V is TRBV5-1; the D call may be TRBD1 or TRBD2 (5 bases each). CDR1 and CDR2 (germline): SGHRS, YFSETQ. The V end was cut by 5 bases, the J end by 6 bases, with 14 bases between. The CDR3 length is 14 residues. In DNA form, the CDR3 reads TGCGCCAGCAGTCCCGGGGCCAACGCCGGGGAGCTGTTTTTT. Translation: CASSPGANAGELFF.

CDR3 loop: CASSVQGGDQPQHF. DNA for the CDR3: TGTGCCAGCAGTGTGCAAGGGGGCGATCAGCCCCAGCATTTT. The chain recombines TRBV2 with TRBJ1-5; 7 bases agree with TRBD1. The CDR3 length is 14 residues. Per germline, CDR1 SNHLY and CDR2 FYNNEI. Unmatched junction bases numbered 5, after V lost 4 bases and J lost 5 bases.

This clonotype has ten or more counts. The chain joins TRBV3-1 to TRBJ2-1; possibly TRBD1 or TRBD2 for D (5 bases each). Germline assignment: CDR1 LGHDT and CDR2 YNNKEL (reference sequence). The V gene lost 1 base and the J gene lost 16 bases, with 20 bases spanning the gap. The CDR3 sequence is 14 residues long. The CDR3 here is CASSQGPVGERGFF. CDR3 nucleotide sequence: TGTGCCAGCAGCCAAGGTCCCGTCGGAGAGAGGGGATTCTTC.

This chain uses TRBV7-2 with TRBJ1-5, with 7 bases identical to TRBD1. Germline V gene sequence: CDR1 SGHTA, CDR2 FQGNSA. This CDR3 is built from 15 residues. The trim removed 6 bases at V and 3 bases at J, leaving 8 bases unmatched. DNA for the CDR3: TGTGCCAGCAGACCAGACAGGGCACCCAATCAGCCCCAGCATTTT. Its translation is CASRPDRAPNQPQHF.

The chain joins TRBV7-3 to TRBJ1-1; 8 nucleotides line up with TRBD1. Germline V gene lookup returns CDR1 SGHTA and CDR2 FQGTGA. V lost 5 bases and J lost 4; bases outside the gene matches: 12. The CDR3 sequence is 16 residues long. In DNA, the CDR3 is TGTGCCAGCAGCGCCCTAGCAGGGGGCGTGGGCACTGAAGCTTTCTTT. As protein: CASSALAGGVGTEAFF.

V usage is TRBV28 and J usage is TRBJ1-1; D is unclear. V was clipped by 5 bases and J by 6 bases, with 19 bases between them. CDR1 and CDR2 from the germline V gene are MDHEN and SYDVKM. The CDR3 covers 15 residues. CDR3 loop: CASSEDPSGKSEAFF. The CDR3 nucleotides read TGTGCCAGCAGTGAGGACCCTTCTGGGAAGTCTGAAGCTTTCTTT.

This clonotype was detected only a few times. The gene calls are TRBV6-6 and TRBJ2-3; D remains unclear. Between the trimmed V and J ends, which lost 2 bases and 1 base, there was a span of 7 bases. The CDR3 contains 14 residues. CDR1 MNHNY and CDR2 SVGAGI come from the germline V gene (reference sequence). This CDR3 reads CASSYEAGTDTQYF. As DNA, the CDR3 is TGTGCCAGCAGTTACGAGGCGGGCACAGATACGCAGTATTTT.

This clonotype was detected many times. The chain recombines TRBV6-5 with TRBJ1-1, with a possible D match to TRBD1 (6 bases). CDR1 and CDR2 (germline): MNHEY, SVGAGI. CDR3 size: 15 residues. Trimming removed 0 bases from V and 3 bases from J, with 11 bases in between. CDR3 nucleotides: TGTGCCAGCAGTTACTCGTGGGGGGCGGACACTGAAGCTTTCTTT. It translates to CASSYSWGADTEAFF.

As to this clonotype: An end of the junction does not agree with germline; a read error may underlie this. V is TRBV4-3 and J is TRBJ2-3; D could derive from TRBD1 or TRBD2 (6 bases each). The CDR3 is made up of 16 amino acids. Germline lookup yields CDR1 LGHNA and CDR2 YSLEER. CDR3 amino acids: CANSQVGGPLSGTQYF. CDR3 bases: TGCGCCAACAGCCAAGTAGGGGGGCCCCTGTCGGGGACGCAGTATTTT.

This chain uses TRBV6-2 or TRBV6-3 with TRBJ2-7; a possible D gene is TRBD2 (7 bases). V dropped 7 bases and J dropped 7 bases, with 17 bases sitting between them. CDR1 and CDR2 (germline): MNHEY, SVGEGT. This CDR3 has 13 residues. CDR3 region: CASTNGGTREQYF. DNA of the CDR3: TGTGCCAGCACCAACGGGGGGACAAGGGAGCAGTACTTC.

This clonotype was seen only a few times. V and J are TRBV6-5 and TRBJ1-3, with a weak D call TRBD1 (6 bases). From germline, CDR1 is MNHEY and CDR2 SVGAGI. The CDR3 contains 14 residues. V lost 7 bases to trimming and J lost 0 bases, with 10 bases between them. In DNA, the CDR3 is TGTGCCAGCAAGGGGGACTACTCTGGAAACACCATATATTTT. This sequence encodes CASKGDYSGNTIYF.

This clonotype showed up just a few times. The chain joins TRBV5-1 to TRBJ2-1, with 8 bases that match TRBD2. This CDR3 region has 14 residues. Trimming removed 1 base from V and 9 bases from J; junction bases left unmatched: 6. Germline assignment: CDR1 SGHRS and CDR2 YFSETQ. CDR3 sequence: CASSLSAGGGEQFF. The CDR3, as DNA: TGCGCCAGCAGCTTGAGCGCGGGGGGCGGTGAGCAGTTCTTC.

This clonotype was picked up a small number of times. The chain carries TRBV4-3 and TRBJ2-1, with D uncertain. There are 13 residues in the CDR3. Trimming cost V 0 bases and J 5 bases, with 5 bases left between them. Germline V gene lookup returns CDR1 LGHNA and CDR2 YSLEER. CDR3: CASSQDPDNEQFF. The CDR3 DNA reads TGCGCCAGCAGCCAAGACCCCGACAATGAGCAGTTCTTC.

This clonotype has only a few counts. V usage is TRBV6-1 and J usage is TRBJ2-7, with 8 bases aligning to TRBD2. The germline V gene encodes CDR1 MNHNS and CDR2 SASEGT. The trim removed 5 bases at V and 2 bases at J, leaving 5 bases unmatched. This CDR3 contains 14 residues. Written as DNA, the CDR3 is TGTGCCAGCAGTCCCGGGAGGGTTACCTACGAGCAGTACTTC. Translating gives CASSPGRVTYEQYF.

This chain links TRBV5-1 with TRBJ2-5; 10 nucleotides align to TRBD2. Germline assignment: CDR1 SGHRS and CDR2 YFSETQ. The length of the CDR3 is 15 residues. V lost 2 bases to trimming and J lost 3 bases; unmatched junction nucleotides: 4. Written as DNA, the CDR3 is TGCGCCAGCAGCTTAGATGGACTAGCGGAAGAGACCCAGTACTTC. Protein product: CASSLDGLAEETQYF.

The chain couples TRBV11-2 to TRBJ1-3; D remains unclear. CDR3 length equals 16 residues. Germline assignment: CDR1 SGHAT and CDR2 FQNNGV. V lost 1 base to trimming and J lost 5 bases, with 15 bases between them. CDR3 amino acids: CASSLVGLSGRNTIYF. In DNA form, the CDR3 reads TGTGCCAGCAGCTTAGTAGGGTTATCAGGAAGAAACACCATATATTTT.

This clonotype was seen repeatedly, ten times or more. This sequence joins TRBV3-1 and TRBJ1-2; 10 nucleotides line up with TRBD1. Germline V gene data show CDR1 as LGHDT and CDR2 as YNNKEL (reference sequence). The CDR3 extends over 14 amino acids. Trimming cost V 4 bases and J 7 bases; bases outside gene matches: 6. CDR3 sequence reads: CASSRPGTGAGYTF. The DNA for the CDR3 is TGTGCCAGCAGCCGCCCAGGGACAGGGGCTGGCTACACCTTC.